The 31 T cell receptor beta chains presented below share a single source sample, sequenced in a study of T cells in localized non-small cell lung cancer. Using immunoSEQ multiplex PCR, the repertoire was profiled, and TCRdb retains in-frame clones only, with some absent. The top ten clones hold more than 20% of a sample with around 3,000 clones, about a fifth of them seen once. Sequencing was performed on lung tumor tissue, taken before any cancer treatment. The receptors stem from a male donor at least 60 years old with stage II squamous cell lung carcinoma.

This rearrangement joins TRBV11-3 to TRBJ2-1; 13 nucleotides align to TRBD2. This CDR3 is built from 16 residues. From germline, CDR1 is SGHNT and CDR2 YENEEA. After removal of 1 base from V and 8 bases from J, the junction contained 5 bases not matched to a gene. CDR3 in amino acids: CASSLGLAGGGHEQFF. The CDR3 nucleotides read TGTGCCAGCAGCTTAGGACTAGCGGGGGGTGGGCATGAGCAGTTCTTC.

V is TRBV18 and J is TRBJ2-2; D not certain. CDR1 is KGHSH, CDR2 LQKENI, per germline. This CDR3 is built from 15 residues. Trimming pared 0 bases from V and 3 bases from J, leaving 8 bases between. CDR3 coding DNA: TGTGCCAGCTCACCACCCATATTTGACACCGGGGAGCTGTTTTTT. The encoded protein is CASSPPIFDTGELFF. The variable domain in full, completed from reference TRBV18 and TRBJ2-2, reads NAGVMQNPRHLVRRRGQEARLRCSPMKGHSHVYWYRQLPEEGLKFMVYLQKENIIDESGMPKERFSAEFPKEGPSILRIQQVVRGDSAAYFCASSPPIFDTGELFFGEGSRLTVL.

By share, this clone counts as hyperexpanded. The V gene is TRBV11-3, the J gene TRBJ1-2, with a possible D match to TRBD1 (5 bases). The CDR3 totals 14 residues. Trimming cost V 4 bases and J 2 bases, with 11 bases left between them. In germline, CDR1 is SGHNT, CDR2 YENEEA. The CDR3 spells CASSSPGQNYGYTF. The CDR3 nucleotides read TGTGCCAGCAGCTCCCCGGGGCAGAACTATGGCTACACCTTC. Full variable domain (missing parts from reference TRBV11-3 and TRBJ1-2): EAGVVQSPRYKIIEKKQPVAFWCNPISGHNTLYWYLQNLGQGPELLIRYENEEAVDDSQLPKDRFSAERLKGVDSTLKIQPAELGDSAVYLCASSSPGQNYGYTFGSGTRLTVV.

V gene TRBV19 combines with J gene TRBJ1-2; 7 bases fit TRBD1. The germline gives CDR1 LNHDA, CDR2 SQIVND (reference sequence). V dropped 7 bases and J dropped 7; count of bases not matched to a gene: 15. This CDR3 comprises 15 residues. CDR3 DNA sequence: TGTGCCAGTACCGGACACAGGGGATACGGGTTTGGCTACACCTTC. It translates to CASTGHRGYGFGYTF.

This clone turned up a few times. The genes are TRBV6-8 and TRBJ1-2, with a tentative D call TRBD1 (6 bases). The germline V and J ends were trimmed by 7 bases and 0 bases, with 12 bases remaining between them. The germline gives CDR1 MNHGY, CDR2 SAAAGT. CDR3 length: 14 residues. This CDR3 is CASTQGLANYGYTF. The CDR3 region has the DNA TGTGCCAGCACCCAGGGGTTAGCTAACTATGGCTACACCTTC.

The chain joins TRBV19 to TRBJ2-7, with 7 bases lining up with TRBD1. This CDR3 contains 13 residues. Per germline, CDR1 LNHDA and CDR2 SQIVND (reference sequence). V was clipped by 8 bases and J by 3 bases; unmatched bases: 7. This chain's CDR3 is CASATGTNYEQYF. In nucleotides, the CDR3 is TGTGCCAGTGCGACAGGGACCAACTACGAGCAGTACTTC.

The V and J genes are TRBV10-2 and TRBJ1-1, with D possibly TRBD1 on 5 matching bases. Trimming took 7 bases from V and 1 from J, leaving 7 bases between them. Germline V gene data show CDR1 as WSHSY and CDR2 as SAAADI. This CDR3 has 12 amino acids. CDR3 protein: CASTGQNTEAFF. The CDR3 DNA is TGCGCCAGCACAGGACAGAACACTGAAGCTTTCTTT.

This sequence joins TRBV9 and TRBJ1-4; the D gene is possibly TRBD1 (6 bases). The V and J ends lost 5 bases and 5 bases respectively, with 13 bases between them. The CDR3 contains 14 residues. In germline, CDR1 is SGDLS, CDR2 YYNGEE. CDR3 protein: CASRETGRNEKLFF. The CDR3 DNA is TGTGCCAGCAGAGAAACAGGGAGAAATGAAAAACTGTTTTTT.

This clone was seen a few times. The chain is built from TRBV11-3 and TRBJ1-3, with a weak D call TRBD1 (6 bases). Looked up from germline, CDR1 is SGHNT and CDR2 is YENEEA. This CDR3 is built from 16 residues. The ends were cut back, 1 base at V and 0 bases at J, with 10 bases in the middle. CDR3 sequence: CASSLVQGNSGNTIYF. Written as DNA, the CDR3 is TGTGCCAGCAGCTTAGTTCAGGGGAACTCTGGAAACACCATATATTTT.

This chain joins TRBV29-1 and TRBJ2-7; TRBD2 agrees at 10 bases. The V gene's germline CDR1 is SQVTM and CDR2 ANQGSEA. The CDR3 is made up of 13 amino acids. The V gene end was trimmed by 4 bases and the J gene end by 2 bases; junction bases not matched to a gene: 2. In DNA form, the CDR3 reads TGCAGCGTTGGCGGACTAGCGGCCTACGAGCAGTACTTC. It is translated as CSVGGLAAYEQYF.

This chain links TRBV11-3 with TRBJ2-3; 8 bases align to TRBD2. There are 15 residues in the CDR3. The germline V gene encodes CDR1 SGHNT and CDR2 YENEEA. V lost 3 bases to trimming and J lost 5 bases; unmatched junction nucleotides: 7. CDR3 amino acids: CASSFGTRRVDTQYF. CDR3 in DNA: TGTGCCAGCAGCTTCGGGACTAGGCGTGTAGATACGCAGTATTTT.

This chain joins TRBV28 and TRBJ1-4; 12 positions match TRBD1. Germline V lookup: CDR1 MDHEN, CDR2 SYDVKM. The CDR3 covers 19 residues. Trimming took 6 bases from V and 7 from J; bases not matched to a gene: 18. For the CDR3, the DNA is TGTGCCAGCAGCTCCCCAGGGGACAGGGGGCGTTCGGGAGGTGAAAAACTGTTTTTT. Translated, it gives CASSSPGDRGRSGGEKLFF.

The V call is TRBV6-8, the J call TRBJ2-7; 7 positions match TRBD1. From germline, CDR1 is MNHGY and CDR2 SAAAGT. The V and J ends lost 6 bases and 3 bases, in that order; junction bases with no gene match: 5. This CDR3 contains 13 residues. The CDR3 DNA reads TGTGCCAGCAGACCCGGGACAGACTACGAGCAGTACTTC. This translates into CASRPGTDYEQYF.

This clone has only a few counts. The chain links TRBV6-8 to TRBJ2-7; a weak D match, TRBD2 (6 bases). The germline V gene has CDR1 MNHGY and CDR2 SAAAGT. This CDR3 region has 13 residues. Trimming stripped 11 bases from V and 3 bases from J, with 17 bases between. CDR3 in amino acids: CAVGIGGSYEQYF. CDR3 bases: TGTGCCGTGGGGATCGGAGGGAGCTACGAGCAGTACTTC.

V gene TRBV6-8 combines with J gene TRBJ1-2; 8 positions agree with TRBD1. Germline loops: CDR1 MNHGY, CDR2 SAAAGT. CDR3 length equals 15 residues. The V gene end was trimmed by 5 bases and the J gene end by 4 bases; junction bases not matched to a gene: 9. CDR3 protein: CASSTGQGGSYGYTF. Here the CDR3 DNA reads TGTGCCAGCAGTACAGGACAGGGCGGGTCCTATGGCTACACCTTC.

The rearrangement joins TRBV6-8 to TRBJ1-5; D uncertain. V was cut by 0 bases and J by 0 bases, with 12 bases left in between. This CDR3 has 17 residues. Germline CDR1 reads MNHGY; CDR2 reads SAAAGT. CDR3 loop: CASSYSIVTSSNQPQHF. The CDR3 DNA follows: TGTGCCAGCAGTTACTCGATTGTCACCTCTAGCAATCAGCCCCAGCATTTT.

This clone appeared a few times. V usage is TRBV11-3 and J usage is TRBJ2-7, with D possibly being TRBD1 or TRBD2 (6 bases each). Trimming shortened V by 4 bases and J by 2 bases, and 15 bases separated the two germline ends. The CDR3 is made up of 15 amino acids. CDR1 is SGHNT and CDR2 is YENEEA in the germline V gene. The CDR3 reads CASSSVGGLAYEQYF. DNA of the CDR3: TGTGCCAGCAGCTCGGTGGGGGGCCTGGCCTACGAGCAGTACTTC.

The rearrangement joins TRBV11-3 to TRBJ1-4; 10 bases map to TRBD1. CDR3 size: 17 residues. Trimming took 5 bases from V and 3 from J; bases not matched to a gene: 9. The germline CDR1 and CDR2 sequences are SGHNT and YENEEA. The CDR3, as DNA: TGTGCCAGCAGCCGAATCATGGGACAGGGGTCTAATGAAAAACTGTTTTTT. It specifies CASSRIMGQGSNEKLFF.

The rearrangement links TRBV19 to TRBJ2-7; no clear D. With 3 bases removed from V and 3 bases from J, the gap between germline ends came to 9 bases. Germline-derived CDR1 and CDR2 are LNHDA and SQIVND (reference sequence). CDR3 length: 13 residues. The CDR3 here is CASSITGNYEQYF. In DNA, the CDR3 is TGTGCCAGTAGTATCACCGGAAACTACGAGCAGTACTTC.

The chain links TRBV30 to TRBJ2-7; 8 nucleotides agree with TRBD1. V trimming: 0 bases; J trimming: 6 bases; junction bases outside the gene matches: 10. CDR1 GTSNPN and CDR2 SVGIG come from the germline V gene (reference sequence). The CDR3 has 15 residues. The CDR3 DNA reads TGTGCCTGGAGTGTACTGGGCAGGGGGCTAACCGAGCAGTACTTC. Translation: CAWSVLGRGLTEQYF.

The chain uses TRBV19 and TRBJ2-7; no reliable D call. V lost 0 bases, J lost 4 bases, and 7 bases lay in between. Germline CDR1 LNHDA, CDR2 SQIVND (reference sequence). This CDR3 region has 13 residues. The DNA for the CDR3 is TGTGCCAGTAGTATAGATCGAAGTTACGAGCAGTACTTC. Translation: CASSIDRSYEQYF.

CDR3 bases: TGTGCCAGTAGTCCCCGCGCTGGGGACTACGAGCAGTACTTC. Its protein product is CASSPRAGDYEQYF. This chain links TRBV19 with TRBJ2-7; no reliable D call. This CDR3 comprises 14 residues. Germline-derived CDR1 and CDR2 are LNHDA and SQIVND (reference sequence). V was trimmed by 5 bases and J by 3 bases, leaving 14 bases between them.

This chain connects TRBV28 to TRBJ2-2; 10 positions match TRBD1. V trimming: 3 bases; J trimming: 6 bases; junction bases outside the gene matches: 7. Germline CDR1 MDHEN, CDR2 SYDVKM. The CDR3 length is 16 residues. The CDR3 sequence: CASSLGRGTGAGELFF. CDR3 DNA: TGTGCCAGCAGTTTGGGAAGAGGGACAGGGGCCGGGGAGCTGTTTTTT. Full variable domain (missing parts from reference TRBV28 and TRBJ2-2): DVKVTQSSRYLVKRTGEKVFLECVQDMDHENMFWYRQDPGLGLRLIYFSYDVKMKEKGDIPEGYSVSREKKERFSLILESASTNQTSMYLCASSLGRGTGAGELFFGEGSRLTVL.

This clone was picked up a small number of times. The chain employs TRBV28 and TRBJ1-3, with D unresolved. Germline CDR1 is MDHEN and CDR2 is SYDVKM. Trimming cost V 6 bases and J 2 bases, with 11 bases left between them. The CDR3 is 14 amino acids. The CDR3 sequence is CASRTPGAGNTIYF. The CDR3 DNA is TGTGCCAGCAGAACACCGGGAGCTGGAAACACCATATATTTT. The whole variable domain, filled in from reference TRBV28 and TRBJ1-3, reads DVKVTQSSRYLVKRTGEKVFLECVQDMDHENMFWYRQDPGLGLRLIYFSYDVKMKEKGDIPEGYSVSREKKERFSLILESASTNQTSMYLCASRTPGAGNTIYFGEGSWLTVV.

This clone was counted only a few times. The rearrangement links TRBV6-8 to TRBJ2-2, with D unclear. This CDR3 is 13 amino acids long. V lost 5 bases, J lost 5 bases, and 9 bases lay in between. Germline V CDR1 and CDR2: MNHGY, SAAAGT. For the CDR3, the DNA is TGTGCCAGCAGTCCGACACGAACCGGGGAGCTGTTTTTT. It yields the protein CASSPTRTGELFF.

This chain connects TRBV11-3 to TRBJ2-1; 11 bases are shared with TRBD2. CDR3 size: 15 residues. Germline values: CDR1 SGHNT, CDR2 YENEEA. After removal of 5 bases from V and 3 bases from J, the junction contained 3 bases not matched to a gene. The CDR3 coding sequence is TGTGCCAGCAGCCTGGGACTAGCGGACTACAATGAGCAGTTCTTC. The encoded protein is CASSLGLADYNEQFF.

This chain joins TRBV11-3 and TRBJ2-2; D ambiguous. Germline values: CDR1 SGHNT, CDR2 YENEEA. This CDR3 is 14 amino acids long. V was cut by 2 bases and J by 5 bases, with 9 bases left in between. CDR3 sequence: CASSLTNPTGELFF. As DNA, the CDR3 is TGTGCCAGCAGCTTAACGAACCCAACCGGGGAGCTGTTTTTT.

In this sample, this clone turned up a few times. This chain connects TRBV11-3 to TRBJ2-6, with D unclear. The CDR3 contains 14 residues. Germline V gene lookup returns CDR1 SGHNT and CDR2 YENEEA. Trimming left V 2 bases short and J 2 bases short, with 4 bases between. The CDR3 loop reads CASSLRTGANVLTF. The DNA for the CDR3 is TGTGCCAGCAGCTTAAGGACTGGGGCCAACGTCCTGACTTTC.

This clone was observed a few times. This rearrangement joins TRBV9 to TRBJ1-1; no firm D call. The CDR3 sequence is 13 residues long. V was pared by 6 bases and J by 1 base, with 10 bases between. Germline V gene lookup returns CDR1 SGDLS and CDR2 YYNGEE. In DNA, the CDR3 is TGTGCCAGCATGTTCGCGTCGAACACTGAAGCTTTCTTT. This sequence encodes CASMFASNTEAFF.

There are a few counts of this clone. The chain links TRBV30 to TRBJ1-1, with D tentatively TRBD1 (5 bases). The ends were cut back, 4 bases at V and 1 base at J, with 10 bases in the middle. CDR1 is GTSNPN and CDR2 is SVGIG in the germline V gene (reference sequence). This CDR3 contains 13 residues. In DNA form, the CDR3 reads TGTGCCTGGAAGGGGCTGGGGAACACTGAAGCTTTCTTT. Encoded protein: CAWKGLGNTEAFF.

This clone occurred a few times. This CDR3 is CASRGWRTRANVLTF. The CDR3 DNA reads as TGTGCCAGCAGGGGGTGGAGGACACGGGCCAACGTCCTGACTTTC. The chain recombines TRBV6-8 with TRBJ2-6; D might be TRBD1 or TRBD2, each matching 5 bases. Trimming stripped 6 bases from V and 5 bases from J, with 14 bases between. The CDR3 sequence is 15 residues long. CDR1 and CDR2 (germline): MNHGY, SAAAGT.